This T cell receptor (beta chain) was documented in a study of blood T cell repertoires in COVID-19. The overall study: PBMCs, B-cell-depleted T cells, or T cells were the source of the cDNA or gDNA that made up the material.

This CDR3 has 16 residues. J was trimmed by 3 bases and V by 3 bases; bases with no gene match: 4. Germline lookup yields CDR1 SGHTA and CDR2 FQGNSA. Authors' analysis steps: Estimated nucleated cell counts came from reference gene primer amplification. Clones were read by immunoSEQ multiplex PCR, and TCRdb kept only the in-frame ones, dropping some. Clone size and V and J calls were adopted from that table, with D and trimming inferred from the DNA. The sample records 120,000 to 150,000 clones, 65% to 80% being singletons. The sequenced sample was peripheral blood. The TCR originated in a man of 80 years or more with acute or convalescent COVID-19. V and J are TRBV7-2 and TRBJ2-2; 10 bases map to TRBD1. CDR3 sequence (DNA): TGTGCCAGCAGCTTGACAGGGGGCCTTGACACCGGGGAGCTGTTTTTT. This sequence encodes CASSLTGGLDTGELFF.